This T cell receptor beta chain derives from a study of blood T cell repertoires in COVID-19. About the research overall: COVID-19 samples from acute and convalescent phases originated in the United States, Italy and Spain. PBMCs, B-cell-depleted T cells, or T cells provided the cDNA or gDNA that made up the material.

Original methodology: Reference gene primer amplification yielded estimated nucleated cell counts. The repertoire was sequenced with immunoSEQ multiplex PCR; TCRdb's copy has only in-frame clones and lacks some. V, J and clone size are those of that table, while D and trimming were read from the DNA. The sample shows some 300,000 clones, 65% to 90% of them seen only once. What was sequenced was peripheral blood. The source of this sequence is a woman aged 65 to 85 with COVID-19, enrolled during active disease.

The CDR3 reads CASTLRQIVTEAFF. The CDR3 DNA reads as TGTGCCAGCACCCTCAGACAGATTGTTACTGAAGCTTTCTTT. V gene TRBV2 combines with J gene TRBJ1-1, with D perhaps matching TRBD1 (5 bases). The CDR3 is made up of 14 amino acids. The germline CDR1 and CDR2 sequences are SNHLY and FYNNEI. Trimming cost V 7 bases and J 5 bases, with 17 bases left between them.